This passage covers 27 T cell receptor beta chains from one sample sequenced in a study of blood T cell repertoires in COVID-19. Data came from immunoSEQ multiplex PCR; TCRdb stores just in-frame clones and leaves some out. The sample has around 160,000 clones, 80% to 90% seen once. Sample: peripheral blood. These receptors all come from a human donor in a cohort sampled during active COVID-19.

CDR3 nucleotide sequence: TGCGCCAGCAGGCAGGGTGTCGGGGGGCCAGTCAATGAGCAGTTCTTC. Its translation is CASRQGVGGPVNEQFF. The rearrangement links TRBV5-1 to TRBJ2-1; possible D gene TRBD2, 7 bases. Germline lookup yields CDR1 SGHRS and CDR2 YFSETQ. The V end lost 5 bases, the J end lost 6 bases, and 21 bases lay between the germline ends. This CDR3 comprises 16 residues.

The CDR3 DNA reads as TGTGCCAGCAGCCCGTTGCGGGGGAGGGCTAATGAAAAACTGTTTTTT. It translates to CASSPLRGRANEKLFF. This chain joins TRBV14 and TRBJ1-4; perhaps TRBD1 as D (5 bases). This CDR3 contains 16 residues. Germline values: CDR1 SGHDN, CDR2 FVKESK. V was cut by 4 bases and J by 3 bases, with 15 bases left in between. The variable domain in full, completed from reference TRBV14 and TRBJ1-4, reads EAGVTQFPSHSVIEKGQTVTLRCDPISGHDNLYWYRRVMGKEIKFLLHFVKESKQDESGMPNNRFLAERTGGTYSTLKVQPAELEDSGVYFCASSPLRGRANEKLFFGSGTQLSVL.

Only a few counts were recorded for this clone. The rearrangement links TRBV5-4 to TRBJ1-5; D gene ambiguous. The germline V gene encodes CDR1 SGHNT and CDR2 YYREEE (reference sequence). Trimming took off 4 bases at V and 6 bases at J, with 14 bases between the two ends. The CDR3 consists of 14 residues. This chain's CDR3 is CASSPSPTTQPQHF. DNA for the CDR3: TGTGCCAGCAGCCCCAGCCCGACAACTCAGCCCCAGCATTTT.

The count of this clone is one. This sequence joins TRBV7-6 and TRBJ1-4, with 12 bases fitting TRBD1. Germline V gene lookup returns CDR1 SGHVS and CDR2 FNYEAQ. Germline trimming cut 1 base from V and 10 bases from J; bases unmatched to any gene: 7. This CDR3 region has 16 residues. CDR3 DNA sequence: TGTGCCAGCAGCTTAGAAGGGGACAGGGGGCTCGGAAAACTGTTTTTT. Its protein is CASSLEGDRGLGKLFF.

The CDR3 spells CATASPRGATNEKLFF. CDR3 nucleotides: TGTGCCACCGCCAGCCCCAGGGGTGCCACTAATGAAAAACTGTTTTTT. V is TRBV15 and J is TRBJ1-4; possible D gene TRBD1, 6 bases. Germline V gene data show CDR1 as LNHNV and CDR2 as YYDKDF (reference sequence). This CDR3 contains 16 residues. Trimming took off 8 bases at V and 2 bases at J, with 18 bases between the two ends.

This sequence joins TRBV5-6 and TRBJ2-2; 10 nucleotides align to TRBD1. Germline CDR1 and CDR2: SGHDT and YYEEEE. V shed 4 bases and J 0 bases; nucleotides not matched to a gene: 3. This CDR3 is 16 amino acids long. The CDR3 nucleotides are TGTGCCAGCAGCCAGACAGGGGGCGCGAACACCGGGGAGCTGTTTTTT. The encoded protein is CASSQTGGANTGELFF.

V gene TRBV2 combines with J gene TRBJ1-5, with D uncertain. Germline lookup yields CDR1 SNHLY and CDR2 FYNNEI. This CDR3 has 16 residues. V was trimmed by 7 bases and J by 2 bases, leaving 18 bases between them. This chain's CDR3 is CASNPGSQSGNQPQHF. CDR3 nucleotides: TGTGCCAGCAATCCGGGGTCCCAGAGTGGCAATCAGCCCCAGCATTTT.

V usage is TRBV28 and J usage is TRBJ1-4, with D tentatively TRBD1 (6 bases). The CDR3 has 13 amino acids. V was pared by 5 bases and J by 4 bases, with 8 bases between. Germline-derived CDR1 and CDR2 are MDHEN and SYDVKM. The chain's CDR3 is CASSTGFNEKLFF. The DNA for the CDR3 is TGTGCCAGCAGTACAGGGTTTAATGAAAAACTGTTTTTT.

V usage is TRBV5-1 and J usage is TRBJ2-3; the D gene is possibly TRBD2 (6 bases). The CDR3 contains 13 residues. V lost 4 bases and J 3 bases, leaving 9 bases between the germline ends. Germline CDR1 reads SGHRS; CDR2 reads YFSETQ. The CDR3 reads CASSPGGTDTQYF. The CDR3 DNA follows: TGCGCCAGCAGCCCCGGAGGGACAGATACGCAGTATTTT.

The chain has TRBV7-6 and TRBJ1-2; 8 nucleotides agree with TRBD1. The CDR3 has 16 residues. CDR1 and CDR2 from the germline V gene are SGHVS and FNYEAQ. The junction had 14 bases not matched to a gene; V was cut back by 6 bases and J by 5 bases. CDR3 nucleotides: TGTGCCAGCAGTCCGGGACAGGAGGTATCTCGTTATGGCTACACCTTC. Translated: CASSPGQEVSRYGYTF.

This chain joins TRBV18 and TRBJ1-6; no definite D call. The CDR3 covers 13 residues. Germline V gene sequence: CDR1 KGHSH, CDR2 LQKENI. V lost 3 bases and J 7 bases, leaving 7 bases between the germline ends. The CDR3 sequence: CASSPNGNSPLHF. The CDR3 DNA follows: TGTGCCAGCTCACCCAACGGGAATTCACCCCTCCACTTT.

The chain combines TRBV4-2 with TRBJ2-7; 8 bases are a match to TRBD1. V lost 0 bases to trimming and J lost 3 bases; unmatched junction nucleotides: 4. The germline CDR1 and CDR2 sequences are LGHNA and YNFKEQ. The CDR3 sequence is 15 residues long. CDR3 bases: TGTGCCAGCAGCCAAGAGGGCAGGGGGCACTACGAGCAGTACTTC. Translation: CASSQEGRGHYEQYF.

Concerning this clone: The sample contains more than one DNA sequence encoding this CDR3. The rearrangement joins TRBV7-3 to TRBJ1-1; the D gene is possibly TRBD1 (5 bases). Germline CDR1 SGHTA, CDR2 FQGTGA. CDR3 size: 14 residues. The ends were cut back, 2 bases at V and 1 base at J, with 8 bases in the middle. CDR3 amino acids: CASSLAGPNTEAFF. The CDR3 nucleotides read TGTGCCAGCAGCTTAGCAGGGCCGAACACTGAAGCTTTCTTT.

The genes are TRBV5-4 and TRBJ1-2, with 10 bases matching TRBD1. The CDR3 is 13 residues long. After removal of 3 bases from V and 8 bases from J, the junction contained 4 bases not matched to a gene. The germline CDR1 and CDR2 sequences are SGHNT and YYREEE (reference sequence). The CDR3 loop is CASSWGTGEGYTF. The CDR3 DNA sequence: TGTGCCAGCAGCTGGGGGACAGGGGAAGGCTACACCTTC.

This sequence joins TRBV27 and TRBJ2-7, with D maybe TRBD2 (5 bases). V was trimmed by 2 bases and J by 6 bases, leaving 14 bases between them. The V gene's germline CDR1 is MNHEY and CDR2 SMNVEV (reference sequence). The CDR3 has 14 amino acids. CDR3 residues: CASSLPGKASEQYF. CDR3 nucleotide sequence: TGTGCCAGCAGTTTACCGGGAAAAGCCTCCGAGCAGTACTTC.

The chain recombines TRBV19 with TRBJ2-3; a possible D gene is TRBD1 (5 bases). The V end was cut by 6 bases, the J end by 0 bases, with 10 bases between. Germline CDR1 and CDR2: LNHDA and SQIVND (reference sequence). The CDR3 runs to 14 residues. The CDR3 loop is CASSVGRSTDTQYF. The CDR3 nucleotides read TGTGCCAGTAGCGTGGGGCGCAGCACAGATACGCAGTATTTT. The full variable domain, with the rest looked up from reference TRBV19 and TRBJ2-3, is DGGITQSPKYLFRKEGQNVTLSCEQNLNHDAMYWYRQDPGQGLRLIYYSQIVNDFQKGDIAEGYSVSREKKESFPLTVTSAQKNPTAFYLCASSVGRSTDTQYFGPGTRLTVL.

The rearrangement joins TRBV10-2 to TRBJ1-2; D is perhaps TRBD1 (6 bases). Germline CDR1 is WSHSY and CDR2 is SAAADI. The CDR3 is 12 amino acids. Trimming left V 8 bases short and J 6 bases short, with 13 bases between. Here the CDR3 DNA reads TGCGCCAGCGGTGGGGGCAGGGATGGCTACACCTTC. Protein sequence: CASGGGRDGYTF.

This sequence joins TRBV4-3 and TRBJ1-1, with 10 bases lining up with TRBD1. The CDR3 length is 14 residues. Germline lookup yields CDR1 LGHNA and CDR2 YSLEER. J was trimmed by 4 bases and V by 4 bases; bases with no gene match: 3. For the CDR3, the DNA is TGCGCCAGCAGCCCGACAGGGGGCTTCACTGAAGCTTTCTTT. Its translation is CASSPTGGFTEAFF.

This clone showed up just a few times. The gene calls are TRBV9 and TRBJ1-2, with D hard to call. The CDR3 runs to 13 residues. Per the germline V gene, CDR1 is SGDLS and CDR2 is YYNGEE. Trimming shortened V by 3 bases and J by 0 bases, and 6 bases separated the two germline ends. CDR3 sequence (DNA): TGTGCCAGCAGCGACAACGCTAACTATGGCTACACCTTC. This codes for CASSDNANYGYTF.

The gene calls are TRBV18 and TRBJ1-4, with 10 bases that match TRBD1. Germline loops: CDR1 KGHSH, CDR2 LQKENI. Trimming at V came to 6 bases and at J to 8 bases, leaving 12 bases not matched to a gene. The CDR3 is 16 residues long. The CDR3 nucleotides read TGTGCCAGCTCCCCGATCGCTGACAGGGGGCGCGAAAAACTGTTTTTT. This translates into CASSPIADRGREKLFF.

This rearrangement joins TRBV5-1 to TRBJ2-7; D uncertain. V dropped 4 bases and J dropped 3 bases, with 8 bases sitting between them. Germline V gives CDR1 SGHRS, CDR2 YFSETQ. The CDR3 totals 12 residues. The CDR3 DNA reads TGCGCCAGCAGCCCGACTGGCTACGAGCAGTACTTC. Protein product: CASSPTGYEQYF. The variable domain in full, with the rest retrieved from reference TRBV5-1 and TRBJ2-7, is KAGVTQTPRYLIKTRGQQVTLSCSPISGHRSVSWYQQTPGQGLQFLFEYFSETQRNKGNFPGRFSGRQFSNSRSEMNVSTLELGDSALYLCASSPTGYEQYFGPGTRLTVT.

The chain recombines TRBV5-8 with TRBJ1-2; perhaps TRBD1 as D (6 bases). The CDR3 length is 15 residues. Germline V lookup: CDR1 SGHTS, CDR2 YDEGEE. V lost 3 bases, J lost 5 bases, and 17 bases lay in between. CDR3 protein: CASSSEAGAEYGYTF. CDR3 bases: TGTGCCAGCAGCTCGGAGGCGGGGGCGGAATATGGCTACACCTTC.

This chain joins TRBV7-9 and TRBJ2-5; the D gene is possibly TRBD2 (6 bases). The CDR3 sequence is 15 residues long. Between the trimmed V and J ends, which lost 0 bases and 0 bases, there was a span of 8 bases. The germline CDR1 and CDR2 sequences are SEHNR and FQNEAQ (reference sequence). The CDR3 protein is CASSLASGYQETQYF. As DNA, the CDR3 is TGTGCCAGCAGCTTAGCGAGCGGGTACCAAGAGACCCAGTACTTC.

The chain recombines TRBV12-3 or TRBV12-4 with TRBJ1-1; D gene ambiguous. This CDR3 has 13 amino acids. Trimming stripped 6 bases from V and 2 bases from J, with 10 bases between. For the CDR3, the DNA is TGTGCCAGCAGCCCTTGGGCCAACACTGAAGCTTTCTTT. It is translated as CASSPWANTEAFF.

The V gene is TRBV6-5, the J gene TRBJ2-7, with a possible D match to TRBD1 (6 bases). The CDR3 runs to 14 residues. Looked up from germline, CDR1 is MNHEY and CDR2 is SVGAGI. Deletions cut 0 bases from V and 6 bases from J, with 12 bases between. The CDR3 is CASSYSPQGPEQYF. The CDR3, as DNA: TGTGCCAGCAGTTACTCCCCTCAGGGGCCCGAGCAGTACTTC.

The rearrangement joins TRBV5-1 to TRBJ2-1; D possibly corresponds to TRBD2 (5 bases). CDR1 and CDR2 (germline): SGHRS, YFSETQ. Trimming removed 7 bases from V and 1 base from J, with 12 bases in between. The CDR3 has 14 amino acids. CDR3 nucleotides: TGCGCCAGCTTCGGTGGAGGTTCCTACAATGAGCAGTTCTTC. Its protein product is CASFGGGSYNEQFF.

The chain links TRBV5-7 to TRBJ1-5, with TRBD1 matching 7 bases. TRBV5-7 belongs to the ORF category, with a function that is uncertain. With 1 base clipped from V and 5 bases from J, the junction kept 3 bases outside the gene matches. This CDR3 is 14 amino acids long. CDR3 sequence (DNA): TGTGCCAGCAGCTTGACAGGGGTTGATCAGCCCCAGCATTTT. Its protein is CASSLTGVDQPQHF.